These T cell receptor beta chains were read from a single sample in a study of blood T cell repertoires in COVID-19. Profiling relied on immunoSEQ multiplex PCR, and the TCRdb table lists in-frame clones only, not all of them. The sample lists under 95,000 clones, 82% seen once, with roughly 11% in the top ten. The specimen sequenced was peripheral blood. Receptor source: a man over 45 with acute or convalescent COVID-19. Both conserved end residues are part of each CDR3. D genes are given only for firm matches.

D gene: TRBD1; J gene: TRBJ2-1; V gene: TRBV5-6; CDR3 protein: CASSLDSGGFYNEQFF
D gene: TRBD2; J gene: TRBJ2-1; V gene: TRBV9; CDR3 protein: CASSVAGTSVYNEQFF
D gene: .; J gene: TRBJ2-1; V gene: TRBV7-2; CDR3 protein: CASSPSRATRARGHNEQFF
D gene: .; J gene: TRBJ2-1; V gene: TRBV20-1; CDR3 protein: CSARDLNEQFF
D gene: .; J gene: TRBJ2-7; V gene: TRBV7-8; CDR3 protein: CASSSARSYEQYF
D gene: .; J gene: TRBJ2-7; V gene: TRBV15; CDR3 protein: CATSENRRSEQYF
D gene: TRBD2; J gene: TRBJ2-3; V gene: TRBV6-2/TRBV6-3; CDR3 protein: CASSPPGTSGSVLDTQYF
D gene: TRBD1; J gene: TRBJ2-5; V gene: TRBV18; CDR3 protein: CATARTGIPETQYF
D gene: TRBD1; J gene: TRBJ1-2; V gene: TRBV10-3; CDR3 protein: CAISGGQADGYTF
D gene: .; J gene: TRBJ1-5; V gene: TRBV9; CDR3 protein: CASSPSGSSNQPQHF
D gene: .; J gene: TRBJ2-3; V gene: TRBV9; CDR3 protein: CASSVARREEDTQYF
D gene: .; J gene: TRBJ2-1; V gene: TRBV6-5; CDR3 protein: CASSLTTAFNEQFF
D gene: .; J gene: TRBJ2-7; V gene: TRBV28; CDR3 protein: CASSFAYSHQSYEQYF
D gene: .; J gene: TRBJ1-6; V gene: TRBV2; CDR3 protein: CASSPTGAGNSPLHF
D gene: .; J gene: TRBJ1-3; V gene: TRBV27; CDR3 protein: CASRDPGGTIYF